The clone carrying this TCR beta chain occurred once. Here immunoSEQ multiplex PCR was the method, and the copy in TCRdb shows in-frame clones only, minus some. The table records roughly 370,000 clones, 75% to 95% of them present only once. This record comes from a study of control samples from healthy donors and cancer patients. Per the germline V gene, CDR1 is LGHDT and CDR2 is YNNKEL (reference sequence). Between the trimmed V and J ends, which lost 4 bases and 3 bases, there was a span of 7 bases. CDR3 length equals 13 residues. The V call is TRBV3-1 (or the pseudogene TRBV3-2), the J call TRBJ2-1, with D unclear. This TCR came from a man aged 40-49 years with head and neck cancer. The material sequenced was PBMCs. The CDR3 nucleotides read TGTGCCAGCAGCCCACCTGGCTACAATGAGCAGTTCTTC. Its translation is CASSPPGYNEQFF.